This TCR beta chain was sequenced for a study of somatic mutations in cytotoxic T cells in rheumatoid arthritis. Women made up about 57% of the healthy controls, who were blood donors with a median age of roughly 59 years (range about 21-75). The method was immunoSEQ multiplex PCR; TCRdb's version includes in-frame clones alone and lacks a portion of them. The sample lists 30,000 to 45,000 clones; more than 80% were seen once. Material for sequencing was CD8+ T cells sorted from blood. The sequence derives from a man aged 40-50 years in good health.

Here the CDR3 DNA reads TGTGCCAGCAGCTCGGGACGGTCGAACACCGGGGAGCTGTTTTTT. Its protein product is CASSSGRSNTGELFF. The rearrangement uses TRBV7-9 and TRBJ2-2; either TRBD1 or TRBD2 may fit D (5 bases each). V was pared by 4 bases and J by 0 bases, with 9 bases between. Germline V gene lookup returns CDR1 SEHNR and CDR2 FQNEAQ (reference sequence). CDR3 length: 15 amino acids. The entire variable domain, with the rest obtained from reference TRBV7-9 and TRBJ2-2, is as follows: DTGVSQNPRHKITKRGQNVTFRCDPISEHNRLYWYRQTLGQGPEFLTYFQNEAQLEKSRLLSDRFSAERPKGSFSTLEIQRTEQGDSAMYLCASSSGRSNTGELFFGEGSRLTVL.